Described below is a single T cell receptor beta chain sequence and its context. No antigen is known for it. This entry is derived from a study of beta chain features in type 1 diabetes. Expressed TCRB transcripts were sequenced because the isolated RNA had all been reverse transcribed beforehand. Sequencing was performed with immunoSEQ multiplex PCR; in TCRdb, only in-frame clones are kept and a portion is missing. The sample includes approximately 44,000 clones, over 60% of them seen just once. Study-level findings and limits: For Type 1 diabetes patients, all four CD4+ subsets carried TCRB CDR3s that were moderately but significantly shorter.

The ends lost 2 bases at V and 8 bases at J; junction bases unmatched: 0. Germline V gives CDR1 MNHNY, CDR2 SVGAGI (reference sequence). The CDR3 spans 12 residues. The source material was Tregs from blood. This TCR derives from a woman between 18 and 30 years old with type 1 diabetes. This rearrangement joins TRBV6-6 to TRBJ2-1, with 7 bases identical to TRBD1. For the CDR3, the DNA is TGTGCCAGCAGTTACGGACAGGATGAGCAGTTCTTC. Its protein product is CASSYGQDEQFF.